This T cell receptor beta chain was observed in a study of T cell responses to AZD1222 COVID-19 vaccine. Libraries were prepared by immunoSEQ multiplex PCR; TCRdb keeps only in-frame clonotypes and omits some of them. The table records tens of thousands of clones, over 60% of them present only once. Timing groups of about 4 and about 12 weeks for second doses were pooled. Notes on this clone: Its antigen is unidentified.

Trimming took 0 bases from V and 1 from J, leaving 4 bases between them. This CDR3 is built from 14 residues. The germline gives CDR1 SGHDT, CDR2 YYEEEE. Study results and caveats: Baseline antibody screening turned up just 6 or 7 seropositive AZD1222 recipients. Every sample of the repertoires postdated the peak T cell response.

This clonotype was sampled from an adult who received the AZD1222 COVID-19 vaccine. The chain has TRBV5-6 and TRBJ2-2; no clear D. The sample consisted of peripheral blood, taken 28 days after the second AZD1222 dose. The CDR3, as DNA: TGTGCCAGCAGCTTGGGCCAGAACACCGGGGAGCTGTTTTTT. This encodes CASSLGQNTGELFF.